The source of this T cell receptor beta chain is a study of technical replicates of blood from a few donors. Assay: immunoSEQ multiplex PCR; the TCRdb copy retains only in-frame clones and omits some. The sample records about 93,000 clones, around 96% being singletons. V gave up 5 bases and J gave up 4 bases; unmatched junction bases: 3. Germline loops: CDR1 SGHDN, CDR2 FVKESK. The CDR3 length is 13 residues. The genes are TRBV14 and TRBJ2-3; 7 bases line up with TRBD2. The sequence was obtained from a human donor in good health. Sequencing was carried out using T cells isolated from PBMCs. The DNA for the CDR3 is TGTGCCAGCAGCGATGGACTAGCAGATACGCAGTATTTT. It codes for CASSDGLADTQYF.